This T cell receptor beta chain was sequenced for a study of T cells after posttransplantation cyclophosphamide. Method: immunoSEQ multiplex PCR; TCRdb's copy keeps in-frame clones and lacks some. This sample carries more than 20,000 clones, none of them present only once. This clone was recorded at least ten times. Its antigen is currently unknown. This related bone marrow graft donor gave peripheral blood on the day of marrow donation. Study-wide results and limits: TRB clonality was highly associated with recipient CMV seropositivity and reactivation. Tissue-infiltrating T cells from skin or gut overlapped little with blood T cells. Later blood repertoires were often dominated by clones from the donor CD8+ memory compartment.

CDR3 length equals 14 residues. The V end was cut by 5 bases, the J end by 1 base, with 11 bases between. Germline V gene sequence: CDR1 MNHNS, CDR2 SASEGT. The source is a man aged 50 to 60 in good health, CMV-negative, and a related stem cell transplant donor. Material for sequencing was PBMCs. This chain links TRBV6-1 with TRBJ1-1, with D hard to call. CDR3 sequence: CASSLTEANTEAFF. Here the CDR3 DNA reads TGTGCCAGCAGTTTGACGGAGGCGAACACTGAAGCTTTCTTT.